These 5 T cell receptor beta chains originate from one sample sequenced in a study of shared clonotypes between healthy human individuals. The naive CD8 fraction comprised CD45RO-negative cells positively selected for CCR7 and excluded terminally differentiated effector memory CD45RA+ cells. Libraries were prepared by immunoSEQ multiplex PCR; TCRdb keeps only in-frame clonotypes and omits some of them. The sample holds about 2 million clones, about 95% seen once. The sample consisted of naive CD8+ T cells sorted from blood. These receptors came from a man aged 18 to 30 in good health.

A note on this clone: This could be a read error, since a much larger clone is one nucleotide away. The same CDR3 also results from other DNA sequences found in this sample. The chain links TRBV29-1 to TRBJ1-1; D is uncertain. Per germline, CDR1 SQVTM and CDR2 ANQGSEA. Trimming took off 3 bases at V and 4 bases at J, with 6 bases between the two ends. The CDR3 sequence is 11 residues long. CDR3 amino acids: CSVEGSTEAFF. As DNA, the CDR3 is TGCAGCGTTGAGGGGAGCACTGAAGCTTTCTTT. Variable domain in full (rest from reference TRBV29-1 and TRBJ1-1): SAVISQKPSRDICQRGTSLTIQCQVDSQVTMMFWYRQQPGQSLTLIATANQGSEATYESGFVIDKFPISRPNLTFSTLTVSNMSPEDSSIYLCSVEGSTEAFFGQGTRLTVV.

This chain joins TRBV27 and TRBJ2-3; the D gene is possibly TRBD2 (6 bases). The CDR3 covers 14 residues. V was trimmed by 7 bases and J by 2 bases, leaving 13 bases between them. Germline CDR1 is MNHEY and CDR2 is SMNVEV (reference sequence). This chain's CDR3 is CASKPGGYTDTQYF. The CDR3 DNA is TGTGCCAGCAAGCCTGGGGGGTACACAGATACGCAGTATTTT.

About this clone: This sample includes further DNA sequences coding for the same CDR3. The V gene is TRBV11-1, the J gene TRBJ2-7, with 7 nucleotides matching TRBD2. Unmatched junction bases numbered 5, after V lost 6 bases and J lost 3 bases. The CDR3 is 13 amino acids. Germline CDR1 is SGHAT and CDR2 is FQDESV (reference sequence). The CDR3 spells CASSFGRFYEQYF. CDR3 nucleotide sequence: TGTGCCAGCAGTTTCGGGAGGTTCTACGAGCAGTACTTC.

The rearrangement joins TRBV19 to TRBJ1-1, with a weak D call TRBD1 (5 bases). V was pared by 4 bases and J by 0 bases, with 12 bases between. This CDR3 is built from 15 residues. Germline V gives CDR1 LNHDA, CDR2 SQIVND (reference sequence). This chain's CDR3 is CASSRTWGMNTEAFF. As DNA, the CDR3 is TGTGCCAGTAGTAGGACCTGGGGGATGAACACTGAAGCTTTCTTT.

This chain uses TRBV30 with TRBJ2-5, with D perhaps TRBD1 (6 bases). Germline lookup yields CDR1 GTSNPN and CDR2 SVGIG (reference sequence). CDR3 length: 11 residues. Between the trimmed V and J ends, which lost 7 bases and 3 bases, there was a span of 9 bases. In nucleotides, the CDR3 is TGTGCCTACTGGGACAAAGAGACCCAGTACTTC. Its protein is CAYWDKETQYF.